Shown below are 32 T cell receptor beta chains from a single sample sequenced in a study of blood T cell repertoires in COVID-19. Only in-frame clones appear in the TCRdb table, and some are missing; sequencing was by immunoSEQ multiplex PCR. The sample records 130,000 to 150,000 clones, around 87% being singletons. The sample taken for sequencing was PBMCs or T cells enriched from blood (not recorded which). Receptor source: a man aged 55 to 70 who had recovered from COVID-19.

This sequence joins TRBV7-8 and TRBJ1-1; tentative D call: TRBD1 (5 bases). CDR1 and CDR2 (germline): SGHVS, FQNEAQ. CDR3 size: 14 residues. Trimming stripped 1 base from V and 7 bases from J, with 13 bases between. CDR3 region: CASSLGGGGLEAFF. DNA of the CDR3: TGTGCCAGCAGCTTAGGCGGGGGGGGACTTGAAGCTTTCTTT. Supplemented by reference TRBV7-8 and TRBJ1-1, the full variable domain reads GAGVSQSPRYKVAKRGQDVALRCDPISGHVSLFWYQQALGQGPEFLTYFQNEAQLDKSGLPSDRFFAERPEGSVSTLKIQRTQQEDSAVYLCASSLGGGGLEAFFGQGTRLTVV.

This rearrangement joins TRBV2 to TRBJ2-7; TRBD1 might be the D (6 bases). Looked up from germline, CDR1 is SNHLY and CDR2 is FYNNEI. Between the trimmed V and J ends, which lost 9 bases and 3 bases, there was a span of 18 bases. The CDR3 is made up of 14 amino acids. This CDR3 reads CASSRQATYYEQYF. CDR3 DNA: TGTGCCAGTAGTCGACAGGCGACTTACTACGAGCAGTACTTC. Full variable domain (rest looked up from reference TRBV2 and TRBJ2-7): EPEVTQTPSHQVTQMGQEVILRCVPISNHLYFYWYRQILGQKVEFLVSFYNNEISEKSEIFDDQFSVERPDGSNFTLKIRSTKLEDSAMYFCASSRQATYYEQYFGPGTRLTVT.

The V gene is TRBV10-1, the J gene TRBJ1-2; D is unresolved. The CDR3 is 13 amino acids. V lost 3 bases, J lost 3 bases, and 8 bases lay in between. Germline assignment: CDR1 WNHNN and CDR2 SYGVQD (reference sequence). The CDR3 sequence is CASSDHGYYGYTF. The CDR3, as DNA: TGCGCCAGCAGTGACCACGGGTACTATGGCTACACCTTC.

The count of this clone is one. The chain combines TRBV6-1 with TRBJ2-1; D gene ambiguous. The germline CDR1 and CDR2 sequences are MNHNS and SASEGT. This CDR3 contains 14 residues. V lost 3 bases and J 14 bases, leaving 20 bases between the germline ends. CDR3 nucleotides: TGTGCCAGCAGTGATGAGACCCATTCGGGTGGAAAGTTCTTC. This sequence encodes CASSDETHSGGKFF.

The chain has TRBV5-1 and TRBJ2-7; TRBD1 matches 7 bases. The junction had 7 bases not matched to a gene; V was cut back by 2 bases and J by 2 bases. The CDR3 spans 15 residues. From germline, CDR1 is SGHRS and CDR2 YFSETQ. CDR3 residues: CASSLARDRAYEQYF. The DNA of the CDR3 is TGCGCCAGCAGCTTAGCACGGGACAGAGCCTACGAGCAGTACTTC.

The rearrangement joins TRBV14 to TRBJ2-5, with D unresolved. This CDR3 is 14 amino acids long. The V end lost 2 bases, the J end lost 1 base, and 8 bases lay between the germline ends. Germline values: CDR1 SGHDN, CDR2 FVKESK. CDR3 residues: CASSQTRSQETQYF. The CDR3 DNA is TGTGCCAGCAGCCAAACTCGATCCCAAGAGACCCAGTACTTC.

The V call is TRBV2, the J call TRBJ1-5, with D perhaps TRBD1 (5 bases). This CDR3 spans 13 amino acids. From germline, CDR1 is SNHLY and CDR2 FYNNEI. V shed 8 bases and J shed 4 bases, with 12 bases lying between them. The CDR3 here is CASGIDRNQPQHF. The CDR3 DNA follows: TGTGCCAGCGGAATTGACAGAAATCAGCCCCAGCATTTT.

CDR3 nucleotides: TGTGCCAGCAGCTTAGATTCCGGGGGGGTCTACGAGCAGTACTTC. Encoded protein: CASSLDSGGVYEQYF. The rearrangement links TRBV7-9 to TRBJ2-7; 8 positions agree with TRBD2. CDR1 SEHNR and CDR2 FQNEAQ come from the germline V gene (reference sequence). The CDR3 sequence is 15 residues long. Unmatched junction bases numbered 5, after V lost 1 base and J lost 3 bases.

This chain uses TRBV28 with TRBJ1-1, with D maybe TRBD1 (5 bases). CDR1 MDHEN and CDR2 SYDVKM come from the germline V gene. V dropped 3 bases and J dropped 5 bases, with 16 bases sitting between them. The length of the CDR3 is 15 residues. In DNA, the CDR3 is TGTGCCAGCAGTTTGAGATCAGGGAGGTTGACTGAAGCTTTCTTT. Protein sequence: CASSLRSGRLTEAFF.

The J gene is TRBJ2-7, the V gene TRBV15; D is perhaps TRBD2 (5 bases). The CDR3 spans 15 residues. CDR1 LNHNV and CDR2 YYDKDF come from the germline V gene (reference sequence). The germline V and J ends were trimmed by 4 bases and 6 bases, with 19 bases remaining between them. The CDR3 loop is CATSTGRGISGEQYF. CDR3 DNA: TGTGCCACCAGCACGGGGAGAGGGATTTCGGGCGAGCAGTACTTC.

The rearrangement joins TRBV11-3 to TRBJ2-7; D might be TRBD1 (5 bases). The V gene lost 0 bases and the J gene lost 3 bases, with 12 bases spanning the gap. The germline V gene encodes CDR1 SGHNT and CDR2 YENEEA. The CDR3 runs to 15 residues. The CDR3 is CASSLESGSLYEQYF. CDR3 nucleotide sequence: TGTGCCAGCAGCTTAGAATCAGGGTCGCTCTACGAGCAGTACTTC.

The CDR3 sequence: CASSDSRGRGEKLFF. CDR3 coding DNA: TGTGCCAGCAGTGACTCCAGGGGACGGGGCGAAAAACTGTTTTTT. J is TRBJ1-4 and V is TRBV6-4, with D perhaps matching TRBD1 (6 bases). V gave up 0 bases and J gave up 8 bases, with 13 bases separating them. The length of the CDR3 is 15 residues. Germline V gene data show CDR1 as MRHNA and CDR2 as SNTAGT.

This clone was picked up one time. The V gene is TRBV18, the J gene TRBJ1-1; possibly TRBD1 for D (6 bases). With 6 bases removed from V and 1 base from J, the gap between germline ends came to 6 bases. The CDR3 totals 12 residues. Germline CDR1 and CDR2: KGHSH and LQKENI. CDR3 region: CASSGQNTEAFF. The CDR3 DNA sequence: TGTGCCAGCTCGGGACAGAACACTGAAGCTTTCTTT. Full variable domain (rest looked up from reference TRBV18 and TRBJ1-1): NAGVMQNPRHLVRRRGQEARLRCSPMKGHSHVYWYRQLPEEGLKFMVYLQKENIIDESGMPKERFSAEFPKEGPSILRIQQVVRGDSAAYFCASSGQNTEAFFGQGTRLTVV.

This chain uses TRBV5-1 with TRBJ2-7, with 14 bases that match TRBD2. CDR1 SGHRS and CDR2 YFSETQ come from the germline V gene. The CDR3 has 18 residues. V shed 4 bases, J shed 3 bases, and the junction held 12 bases outside the gene matches. In nucleotides, the CDR3 is TGCGCCAGCAGCATTCAAGGGACTAGCGGGAGTGGGGGCTACGAGCAGTACTTC. This encodes CASSIQGTSGSGGYEQYF. Together with reference TRBV5-1 and TRBJ2-7, the CDR3 gives the full variable domain: KAGVTQTPRYLIKTRGQQVTLSCSPISGHRSVSWYQQTPGQGLQFLFEYFSETQRNKGNFPGRFSGRQFSNSRSEMNVSTLELGDSALYLCASSIQGTSGSGGYEQYFGPGTRLTVT.

The chain couples TRBV24-1 to TRBJ1-2; TRBD1 might be the D (6 bases). V was shortened by 4 bases and J by 6 bases, with 14 bases between the two germline ends. The CDR3 consists of 14 residues. The V gene's germline CDR1 is KGHDR and CDR2 SFDVKD. The CDR3 reads CATSEGGGGHGYTF. The CDR3 region has the DNA TGTGCCACCAGTGAAGGCGGCGGGGGGCATGGCTACACCTTC.

This clone appeared a single time. The chain has TRBV6-5 and TRBJ1-4; D is unclear. V lost 6 bases and J lost 7, with 18 bases in between. The CDR3 sequence is 15 residues long. Germline V gene sequence: CDR1 MNHEY, CDR2 SVGAGI. Written as DNA, the CDR3 is TGTGCCAGCAGACGGTATGCGGGATCGGGTGAAAAACTGTTTTTT. This codes for CASRRYAGSGEKLFF.

This sequence joins TRBV5-1 and TRBJ2-5; D is ambiguous. The CDR3 is 14 residues long. The germline CDR1 and CDR2 sequences are SGHRS and YFSETQ. V lost 1 base and J lost 3, with 10 bases in between. CDR3 sequence reads: CASSLQSAEETQYF. The DNA for the CDR3 is TGCGCCAGCAGCTTGCAGTCTGCTGAAGAGACCCAGTACTTC.

This chain joins TRBV7-8 and TRBJ1-5, with D possibly matching TRBD1 (5 bases). The CDR3 totals 16 residues. The ends were cut back, 3 bases at V and 3 bases at J, with 15 bases in the middle. CDR1 is SGHVS, CDR2 FQNEAQ, per germline. The CDR3 here is CASSFGGRGNNQPQHF. The CDR3 DNA reads as TGTGCCAGCAGCTTTGGTGGGCGGGGGAACAATCAGCCCCAGCATTTT.

This rearrangement joins TRBV18 to TRBJ1-6; the match to TRBD1 covers 7 bases. Germline V gene data show CDR1 as KGHSH and CDR2 as LQKENI. With V trimmed by 3 bases and J by 9 bases, 14 bases remained unmatched. The CDR3 is 17 residues long. The CDR3 region is CASSPQLVTGEGSPLHF. The CDR3 bases are TGTGCCAGCTCACCCCAATTGGTCACAGGGGAAGGTTCACCCCTCCACTTT.

The chain recombines TRBV11-1 with TRBJ1-2, with 7 bases that match TRBD1. CDR1 SGHAT and CDR2 FQDESV come from the germline V gene (reference sequence). The CDR3 sequence is 16 residues long. V lost 5 bases, J lost 0 bases, and 9 bases stayed unmatched. CDR3 protein: CASSPPSTGTNYGYTF. CDR3 nucleotide sequence: TGTGCCAGCAGCCCCCCCTCGACAGGGACTAACTATGGCTACACCTTC.

The chain uses TRBV30 and TRBJ2-3; TRBD2 is a possible D gene (5 bases). Trimming removed 5 bases from V and 5 bases from J, with 14 bases in between. The CDR3 totals 13 residues. Germline-derived CDR1 and CDR2 are GTSNPN and SVGIG (reference sequence). The DNA for the CDR3 is TGTGCCTGGCAGCGCGGAAGCGGAGATACGCAGTATTTT. Translating gives CAWQRGSGDTQYF.

The CDR3 DNA follows: TGCGCCAGCAGCCATGTCAGGGGGTTATCGACCTACGAGCAGTACTTC. As protein: CASSHVRGLSTYEQYF. V and J are TRBV4-1 and TRBJ2-7; 7 bases line up with TRBD1. CDR3 size: 16 residues. The V segment lost 3 bases and the J segment 2 bases; nucleotides outside the gene matches: 10. The V gene's germline CDR1 is MGHRA and CDR2 YSYEKL.

The gene calls are TRBV19 and TRBJ1-1; 10 bases fit TRBD1. J lost 2 bases, V lost 10 bases, and 4 bases had no gene match. This CDR3 is 13 amino acids long. CDR1 and CDR2 (germline): LNHDA, SQIVND (reference sequence). CDR3 protein: CAIRDRGNTEAFF. The CDR3 nucleotides read TGTGCCATCCGGGACAGGGGTAACACTGAAGCTTTCTTT.

The chain carries TRBV10-3 and TRBJ1-1, with D unclear. Germline loops: CDR1 ENHRY, CDR2 SYGVKD. V dropped 5 bases and J dropped 0 bases, with 4 bases sitting between them. The CDR3 totals 12 residues. The CDR3 coding sequence is TGTGCCATCAGTACAATGAACACTGAAGCTTTCTTT. Translated: CAISTMNTEAFF.

This clone was observed a few times. The CDR3 sequence is CASSQGVMYEQYF. The CDR3 DNA reads TGTGCCAGCAGCCAAGGCGTGATGTACGAGCAGTACTTC. The genes are TRBV3-1 (or the pseudogene TRBV3-2) and TRBJ2-7; D unresolved. This CDR3 is 13 amino acids long. The germline V and J ends were trimmed by 1 base and 4 bases, with 8 bases remaining between them. Germline assignment: CDR1 LGHDT and CDR2 YNNKEL (reference sequence).

This clone was found a few times. The gene calls are TRBV6-4 and TRBJ1-5; unclear D gene. The CDR3 consists of 14 residues. The germline V gene encodes CDR1 MRHNA and CDR2 SNTAGT. Trimming stripped 3 bases from V and 5 bases from J, with 11 bases between. This CDR3 reads CASSERGFDQPQHF. The CDR3 DNA reads as TGTGCCAGCAGTGAACGGGGTTTCGATCAGCCCCAGCATTTT.

The V and J genes are TRBV5-1 and TRBJ2-2; TRBD2 matches at 9 bases. Germline V CDR1 and CDR2: SGHRS, YFSETQ. CDR3 size: 15 residues. Trimming took 4 bases from V and 1 from J; bases not matched to a gene: 2. The CDR3 loop is CASSPTSGNTGELFF. In nucleotides, the CDR3 is TGCGCCAGCAGCCCGACTAGCGGGAACACCGGGGAGCTGTTTTTT.

The V call is TRBV2, the J call TRBJ2-5; 8 bases match TRBD1. CDR3 length: 14 amino acids. The germline V gene encodes CDR1 SNHLY and CDR2 FYNNEI. Losses at the gene ends were 8 bases for V and 5 bases for J; bases not matched to a gene: 10. The CDR3 DNA reads TGTGCCAGCCGGACGGACAGGGCGTGGGAGACCCAGTACTTC. Translating gives CASRTDRAWETQYF. Complete variable domain (other parts from reference TRBV2 and TRBJ2-5): EPEVTQTPSHQVTQMGQEVILRCVPISNHLYFYWYRQILGQKVEFLVSFYNNEISEKSEIFDDQFSVERPDGSNFTLKIRSTKLEDSAMYFCASRTDRAWETQYFGPGTRLLVL.

The chain links TRBV7-2 to TRBJ1-2; D is unresolved. The V end lost 3 bases, the J end lost 8 bases, and 10 bases lay between the germline ends. This CDR3 contains 12 residues. Germline assignment: CDR1 SGHTA and CDR2 FQGNSA. The CDR3, as DNA: TGTGCCAGCAGCTTGCCCGGGGAAGGCTACACCTTC. It encodes CASSLPGEGYTF.

The V call is TRBV5-1, the J call TRBJ2-1; 10 bases agree with TRBD2. Trimming took 4 bases from V and 8 from J; bases not matched to a gene: 9. The germline CDR1 and CDR2 sequences are SGHRS and YFSETQ. The CDR3 covers 15 residues. The CDR3 loop is CASSPPAGGPHEQFF. DNA of the CDR3: TGCGCCAGCAGCCCACCAGCGGGGGGGCCACATGAGCAGTTCTTC. Based on the CDR3 plus reference TRBV5-1 and TRBJ2-1, the full variable domain is KAGVTQTPRYLIKTRGQQVTLSCSPISGHRSVSWYQQTPGQGLQFLFEYFSETQRNKGNFPGRFSGRQFSNSRSEMNVSTLELGDSALYLCASSPPAGGPHEQFFGPGTRLTVL.

This chain joins TRBV7-9 and TRBJ1-1; 8 bases match TRBD1. Germline assignment: CDR1 SEHNR and CDR2 FQNEAQ (reference sequence). CDR3 length equals 14 residues. Trimming at V came to 5 bases and at J to 4 bases, leaving 6 bases not matched to a gene. CDR3 sequence reads: CASSLRQGSTEAFF. For the CDR3, the DNA is TGTGCCAGCAGCCTCCGACAGGGGAGCACTGAAGCTTTCTTT.

The genes are TRBV15 and TRBJ2-3, with D perhaps matching TRBD2 (5 bases). CDR1 is LNHNV, CDR2 YYDKDF, per germline (reference sequence). Trimming took off 3 bases at V and 0 bases at J, with 7 bases between the two ends. The CDR3 has 14 amino acids. CDR3 nucleotides: TGTGCCACCAGCAGTCTAGCAAGCACAGATACGCAGTATTTT. Its translation: CATSSLASTDTQYF.